Listed here are 19 T cell receptor beta chains from one sample, sequenced in a study of cytomegalovirus exposure and HLA in healthy donors. Method: immunoSEQ multiplex PCR; TCRdb's copy keeps in-frame clones and lacks some. The data contain 150,000 to 250,000 clones, 80% to 85% of them singletons. The specimen was PBMCs. The receptors were sampled from a woman younger than 45 in good health and CMV-seronegative.

J is TRBJ1-5 and V is TRBV18; weak D call: TRBD1 (5 bases). Germline V gene sequence: CDR1 KGHSH, CDR2 LQKENI. Trimming pared 2 bases from V and 5 bases from J, leaving 13 bases between. There are 15 residues in the CDR3. CDR3 region: CASSPKQGPYQPQHF. The CDR3, as DNA: TGTGCCAGCTCACCAAAGCAGGGTCCTTATCAGCCCCAGCATTTT.

This chain joins TRBV5-1 and TRBJ2-2; 9 bases align to TRBD2. Germline V CDR1 and CDR2: SGHRS, YFSETQ. Trimming removed 2 bases from V and 1 base from J; junction bases left unmatched: 0. The CDR3 runs 15 residues. CDR3 bases: TGCGCCAGCAGCTTTAGCGGGGGGAACACCGGGGAGCTGTTTTTT. Its protein product is CASSFSGGNTGELFF.

The gene calls are TRBV30 and TRBJ1-3; tentative D call: TRBD1 (6 bases). The CDR3 totals 16 residues. Germline assignment: CDR1 GTSNPN and CDR2 SVGIG (reference sequence). The V gene lost 5 bases and the J gene lost 0 bases, with 17 bases spanning the gap. CDR3 in DNA: TGTGCCTGGGGTTTCTCGGGACATCTCTCTGGAAACACCATATATTTT. Amino acid sequence: CAWGFSGHLSGNTIYF.

The genes are TRBV9 and TRBJ2-7, with a tentative D call TRBD1 (6 bases). Trimming removed 3 bases at V and 8 bases at J, with 15 bases between. The CDR3 has 13 residues. Looked up from germline, CDR1 is SGDLS and CDR2 is YYNGEE. This CDR3 reads CASSANRDRKQYF. For the CDR3, the DNA is TGTGCCAGCAGCGCGAACAGGGATCGCAAGCAGTACTTC.

There are a few counts of this clone. CDR3 loop: CASRDGQGAPGYTF. DNA of the CDR3: TGTGCCAGCAGGGACGGACAGGGGGCGCCTGGCTACACCTTC. The chain couples TRBV7-9 to TRBJ1-2; 11 nucleotides match TRBD1. The J segment lost 7 bases and the V segment lost 6 bases, leaving 7 bases of the junction unmatched. This CDR3 has 14 residues. Germline loops: CDR1 SEHNR, CDR2 FQNEAQ (reference sequence).

The rearrangement uses TRBV2 and TRBJ2-3; weak D call: TRBD1 (6 bases). Germline V gene data show CDR1 as SNHLY and CDR2 as FYNNEI. Trimming left V 3 bases short and J 7 bases short, with 20 bases between. CDR3 length equals 16 residues. CDR3: CASSDGGSGSRNTQYF. Here the CDR3 DNA reads TGTGCCAGCAGTGATGGGGGCAGTGGGTCAAGGAATACGCAGTATTTT.

In this sample, this clone turned up a few times. V and J are TRBV2 and TRBJ1-5; possible D gene TRBD1, 5 bases. Per the germline V gene, CDR1 is SNHLY and CDR2 is FYNNEI. The germline V and J ends were trimmed by 3 bases and 7 bases, with 13 bases remaining between them. CDR3 length: 14 amino acids. In DNA, the CDR3 is TGTGCCAGCAGTGATCGCCAGGGAGGCCAGCCCCAGCATTTT. Encoded protein: CASSDRQGGQPQHF. The full variable domain, its missing parts supplied by reference TRBV2 and TRBJ1-5, is EPEVTQTPSHQVTQMGQEVILRCVPISNHLYFYWYRQILGQKVEFLVSFYNNEISEKSEIFDDQFSVERPDGSNFTLKIRSTKLEDSAMYFCASSDRQGGQPQHFGDGTRLSIL.

The gene calls are TRBV7-2 and TRBJ2-1, with D possibly matching TRBD2 (6 bases). The CDR3 is made up of 15 amino acids. Deletions cut 4 bases from V and 4 bases from J, with 14 bases between. Germline V gene data show CDR1 as SGHTA and CDR2 as FQGNSA. CDR3 DNA: TGTGCCAGCAGCTCTCGTGGGGGGAAATACAATGAGCAGTTCTTC. Translated, it gives CASSSRGGKYNEQFF.

V is TRBV7-3 and J is TRBJ2-2; D uncertain. V was clipped by 5 bases and J by 1 base, with 11 bases between them. Looked up from germline, CDR1 is SGHTA and CDR2 is FQGTGA. The CDR3 contains 15 residues. CDR3 sequence reads: CASSTHTVNTGELFF. CDR3 DNA sequence: TGTGCCAGCAGCACCCATACAGTGAACACCGGGGAGCTGTTTTTT.

This clone was seen more than once but under ten times. The V and J genes are TRBV6-5 and TRBJ2-3, with 11 bases identical to TRBD2. CDR1 and CDR2 (germline): MNHEY, SVGAGI. V shed 5 bases and J 5 bases; nucleotides not matched to a gene: 3. CDR3 length: 14 residues. This CDR3 reads CASSPGLAGDTQYF. In DNA form, the CDR3 reads TGTGCCAGCAGTCCCGGACTAGCGGGAGATACGCAGTATTTT.

The genes are TRBV7-2 and TRBJ1-1; D perhaps matches TRBD1 (5 bases). CDR1 and CDR2 (germline): SGHTA, FQGNSA. Trimming took 3 bases from V and 2 from J, leaving 16 bases between them. The CDR3 sequence is 16 residues long. CDR3 region: CASSFMGTLGNTEAFF. The CDR3 DNA sequence: TGTGCCAGCAGCTTTATGGGGACTTTGGGCAACACTGAAGCTTTCTTT. The full variable domain, in which reference TRBV7-2 and TRBJ1-1 provide the parts outside the CDR3, is GAGVSQSPSNKVTEKGKDVELRCDPISGHTALYWYRQSLGQGLEFLIYFQGNSAPDKSGLPSDRFSAERTGGSVSTLTIQRTQQEDSAVYLCASSFMGTLGNTEAFFGQGTRLTVV.

The chain employs TRBV23-1 and TRBJ2-3, with TRBD1 identical over 7 bases. TRBV23-1 qualifies as an ORF whose function is uncertain. The CDR3 runs to 15 residues. Trimming cost V 10 bases and J 0 bases; bases outside gene matches: 10. The CDR3 loop reads CAISSGTASTDTQYF. The CDR3 DNA reads as TGCGCCATCAGCTCCGGGACAGCAAGCACAGATACGCAGTATTTT.

This clone was seen a single time. The genes are TRBV6-5 and TRBJ1-6; 7 bases are shared with TRBD1. V shed 0 bases, J shed 7 bases, and the junction held 6 bases outside the gene matches. The CDR3 extends over 16 amino acids. The V gene's germline CDR1 is MNHEY and CDR2 SVGAGI. CDR3 amino acids: CASSYSHRGRNSPLHF. The CDR3 nucleotides read TGTGCCAGCAGTTACTCTCACAGGGGTCGGAATTCACCCCTCCACTTT.

Comments on this clone: At one end the junction does not follow the germline gene, possibly because of a read error. This chain uses TRBV6-1 with TRBJ2-7, with TRBD1 matching 10 bases. CDR3 length: 11 residues. CDR1 is MNHNS, CDR2 SASEGT, per germline. CDR3 residues: CASRGGTGEIF. The CDR3 DNA reads TGTGCCAGCAGGGGAGGGACAGGGGAGATTTTC.

The chain combines TRBV14 with TRBJ2-1; 8 bases map to TRBD2. V shed 4 bases and J 8 bases; nucleotides not matched to a gene: 4. The CDR3 has 13 residues. The germline V gene encodes CDR1 SGHDN and CDR2 FVKESK. This CDR3 is CASSPFGGDEQFF. The CDR3 region has the DNA TGTGCCAGCAGCCCCTTCGGGGGGGATGAGCAGTTCTTC.

The chain recombines TRBV4-1 with TRBJ2-7; 9 nucleotides match TRBD1. CDR1 and CDR2 (germline): MGHRA, YSYEKL. The CDR3 runs to 13 residues. V lost 4 bases, J lost 5 bases, and 3 bases stayed unmatched. CDR3 in DNA: TGCGCCAGCAGCCTCGGACAGGGGAACGAGCAGTACTTC. Protein sequence: CASSLGQGNEQYF.

This clone was seen only a few times. The CDR3 is CASSRQGVAEAFF. The CDR3 nucleotides read TGCGCCAGCAGCCGACAGGGGGTCGCTGAAGCTTTCTTT. The V call is TRBV4-1, the J call TRBJ1-1, with 9 nucleotides matching TRBD1. CDR1 is MGHRA, CDR2 YSYEKL, per germline. The CDR3 is 13 amino acids. Unmatched junction bases numbered 3, after V lost 4 bases and J lost 6 bases.

The chain employs TRBV29-1 and TRBJ1-1; 7 bases fit TRBD1. CDR1 SQVTM and CDR2 ANQGSEA come from the germline V gene. CDR3 size: 15 residues. V lost 5 bases to trimming and J lost 2 bases; unmatched junction nucleotides: 11. The chain's CDR3 is CSVSGGTAENTEAFF. CDR3 in DNA: TGCAGCGTTTCCGGCGGGACAGCTGAAAACACTGAAGCTTTCTTT. The whole variable domain, filled in from reference TRBV29-1 and TRBJ1-1, reads SAVISQKPSRDICQRGTSLTIQCQVDSQVTMMFWYRQQPGQSLTLIATANQGSEATYESGFVIDKFPISRPNLTFSTLTVSNMSPEDSSIYLCSVSGGTAENTEAFFGQGTRLTVV.

The chain links TRBV5-1 to TRBJ2-3, with 7 nucleotides matching TRBD1. The germline gives CDR1 SGHRS, CDR2 YFSETQ. Trimming cost V 4 bases and J 0 bases; bases outside gene matches: 5. CDR3 length: 15 amino acids. CDR3 sequence (DNA): TGCGCCAGCAGCCCGGGACAGATAAGCACAGATACGCAGTATTTT. It is translated as CASSPGQISTDTQYF.